The 27 T cell receptor beta chains below all came from one sample that was sequenced in a study of OX40 agonist ivuxolimab in advanced cancers. The protocol was immunoSEQ multiplex PCR, while the TCRdb copy is restricted to in-frame clones and leaves out a portion. The sample consists of about 80,000 clones, over 80% of them appearing once. This sample comprised CD4+ or CD8+ T cells sorted from blood, obtained in a trial of the OX40 agonist ivuxolimab. All receptors derive from an adult with an advanced solid tumor such as melanoma, head and neck, liver or kidney cancer.

This chain uses TRBV4-1 with TRBJ2-7; 9 bases align to TRBD2. V was clipped by 3 bases and J by 0 bases; unmatched bases: 3. Germline CDR1 reads MGHRA; CDR2 reads YSYEKL. The CDR3 spans 15 residues. In DNA, the CDR3 is TGCGCCAGCAGCCAGAGCGGGGGGCCCTCCTACGAGCAGTACTTC. Amino acids: CASSQSGGPSYEQYF.

J is TRBJ2-3 and V is TRBV7-9; D remains ambiguous. The germline CDR1 and CDR2 sequences are SEHNR and FQNEAQ (reference sequence). The CDR3 sequence is 16 residues long. The ends were cut back, 5 bases at V and 3 bases at J, with 18 bases in the middle. Here the CDR3 reads CASSLPIFGGTDTQYF. The CDR3 DNA follows: TGTGCCAGCAGCCTACCGATCTTCGGCGGAACAGATACGCAGTATTTT.

CDR3 sequence (DNA): TGTGCCAGCAGTGGATGGGACAACACAGATACGCAGTATTTT. This gives the protein CASSGWDNTDTQYF. The chain has TRBV6-5 and TRBJ2-3, with a weak D call TRBD1 (6 bases). This CDR3 contains 14 residues. V lost 5 bases and J lost 2, with 11 bases in between. Germline values: CDR1 MNHEY, CDR2 SVGAGI.

V usage is TRBV4-3 and J usage is TRBJ2-7; perhaps TRBD1 as D (6 bases). V lost 1 base and J lost 4, with 11 bases in between. Germline V lookup: CDR1 LGHNA, CDR2 YSLEER. This CDR3 comprises 14 residues. The CDR3 is CASSQGLQGYEQYF. CDR3 bases: TGCGCCAGCAGCCAAGGTCTACAGGGATACGAGCAGTACTTC.

The chain links TRBV4-1 to TRBJ2-1, with 8 bases aligning to TRBD2. J lost 6 bases, V lost 0 bases, and 7 bases had no gene match. Germline V lookup: CDR1 MGHRA, CDR2 YSYEKL. The CDR3 loop spans 16 amino acids. CDR3 protein: CASSQDMGTSGNEQFF. CDR3 nucleotide sequence: TGCGCCAGCAGCCAAGATATGGGGACTAGTGGCAATGAGCAGTTCTTC.

The V and J genes are TRBV10-3 and TRBJ2-5, with D possibly matching TRBD2 (6 bases). The CDR3 sequence is 15 residues long. The V gene's germline CDR1 is ENHRY and CDR2 SYGVKD. Trimming stripped 4 bases from V and 5 bases from J, with 17 bases between. Here the CDR3 DNA reads TGTGCCATCAGTGTCGGGACTGAAGGCTTGGAGACCCAGTACTTC. It specifies CAISVGTEGLETQYF.

A single count supports this clone. V and J are TRBV11-2 and TRBJ2-7; no firm D call. The germline gives CDR1 SGHAT, CDR2 FQNNGV. Trimming removed 3 bases from V and 2 bases from J, with 20 bases in between. This CDR3 is built from 17 residues. The CDR3 DNA reads as TGTGCCAGCAGCTTCCCACTCGGACGGCCCTCTACCTACGAGCAGTACTTC. This encodes CASSFPLGRPSTYEQYF.

The V call is TRBV6-1, the J call TRBJ1-2, with D unresolved. Germline values: CDR1 MNHNS, CDR2 SASEGT. The CDR3 is 15 amino acids. Trimming took 3 bases from V and 3 from J, leaving 14 bases between them. The CDR3 sequence is CASSDGLGDYYGYTF. For the CDR3, the DNA is TGTGCCAGCAGTGACGGCCTCGGGGATTACTATGGCTACACCTTC.

The chain has TRBV7-9 and TRBJ1-2; 10 nucleotides match TRBD1. Germline V gene sequence: CDR1 SEHNR, CDR2 FQNEAQ (reference sequence). Trimming cost V 3 bases and J 3 bases; bases outside gene matches: 7. The CDR3 is 16 amino acids. DNA for the CDR3: TGTGCCAGCAGCTTCATGACAGGGGGCTCTGACTATGGCTACACCTTC. It specifies CASSFMTGGSDYGYTF.

The chain recombines TRBV5-1 with TRBJ2-4, with D perhaps matching TRBD1 (5 bases). This CDR3 comprises 14 residues. Germline CDR1 SGHRS, CDR2 YFSETQ. Trimming shortened V by 4 bases and J by 8 bases, and 16 bases separated the two germline ends. For the CDR3, the DNA is TGCGCCAGCAGCGCGCAGGGAAACCGTGACATTCAGTACTTC. Its translation: CASSAQGNRDIQYF.

The chain carries TRBV9 and TRBJ2-1; 7 positions agree with TRBD2. V was clipped by 4 bases and J by 4 bases; unmatched bases: 5. The germline V gene encodes CDR1 SGDLS and CDR2 YYNGEE. The CDR3 is 14 amino acids. CDR3 in amino acids: CASSPTGGYNEQFF. In DNA form, the CDR3 reads TGTGCCAGCAGCCCGACGGGGGGATACAATGAGCAGTTCTTC.

V gene TRBV7-9 combines with J gene TRBJ1-2; D ambiguous. Trimming took 5 bases from V and 8 from J, leaving 15 bases between them. Germline assignment: CDR1 SEHNR and CDR2 FQNEAQ (reference sequence). There are 13 residues in the CDR3. CDR3 in DNA: TGTGCCAGCAGCCGTAGTGGTCCAAAGGGCTACACCTTC. Translating gives CASSRSGPKGYTF.

CDR3 DNA: TGTGCCAGCAGCCGTTCGGGCTGGTTGAGGGATGAGCAGTTCTTC. Protein product: CASSRSGWLRDEQFF. This rearrangement joins TRBV5-6 to TRBJ2-1; tentative D call: TRBD2 (5 bases). Germline lookup yields CDR1 SGHDT and CDR2 YYEEEE. V shed 4 bases and J shed 8 bases, with 19 bases lying between them. CDR3 size: 15 residues.

This clone was observed a few times. The chain has TRBV4-1 and TRBJ2-7; TRBD1 aligns across 8 bases. The germline gives CDR1 MGHRA, CDR2 YSYEKL. The CDR3 has 15 amino acids. V lost 3 bases to trimming and J lost 2 bases; unmatched junction nucleotides: 6. The chain's CDR3 is CASSHGTGGTYEQYF. The CDR3 region has the DNA TGCGCCAGCAGCCATGGGACAGGTGGAACCTACGAGCAGTACTTC.

The chain links TRBV7-9 to TRBJ1-1; the D gene is possibly TRBD1 (6 bases). Germline values: CDR1 SEHNR, CDR2 FQNEAQ (reference sequence). The length of the CDR3 is 13 residues. V shed 7 bases and J shed 1 base, with 10 bases lying between them. The CDR3 region has the DNA TGTGCCAGCATGGACAGCGCGAACACTGAAGCTTTCTTT. Encoded protein: CASMDSANTEAFF. Using reference TRBV7-9 and TRBJ1-1 for the parts outside the CDR3, the full variable domain is DTGVSQNPRHKITKRGQNVTFRCDPISEHNRLYWYRQTLGQGPEFLTYFQNEAQLEKSRLLSDRFSAERPKGSFSTLEIQRTEQGDSAMYLCASMDSANTEAFFGQGTRLTVV.

The rearrangement links TRBV9 to TRBJ2-7; D uncertain. The germline V and J ends were trimmed by 4 bases and 6 bases, with 14 bases remaining between them. CDR3 length equals 13 residues. Germline CDR1 and CDR2: SGDLS and YYNGEE. For the CDR3, the DNA is TGTGCCAGCAGCCCAGCCGCCTGGGGCGAGCAGTACTTC. Its translation is CASSPAAWGEQYF.

This clone showed up just a few times. CDR3 in amino acids: CASSPGQGIGELFF. In nucleotides, the CDR3 is TGTGCCAGCAGTCCGGGACAGGGGATCGGGGAGCTGTTTTTT. This sequence joins TRBV6-4 and TRBJ2-2; 10 bases align to TRBD1. Trimming took 5 bases from V and 7 from J; bases not matched to a gene: 4. The V gene's germline CDR1 is MRHNA and CDR2 SNTAGT. This CDR3 region has 14 residues.

The chain is built from TRBV11-3 and TRBJ2-3; 10 positions agree with TRBD2. V shed 5 bases and J 0 bases; nucleotides not matched to a gene: 17. The CDR3 sequence is 20 residues long. Looked up from germline, CDR1 is SGHNT and CDR2 is YENEEA. This CDR3 reads CASSHPGIAGGLASTDTQYF. CDR3 DNA: TGTGCCAGCAGCCACCCCGGGATAGCGGGGGGCCTGGCGAGCACAGATACGCAGTATTTT.

The V and J genes are TRBV27 and TRBJ2-7; D unresolved. The CDR3 is made up of 13 amino acids. CDR1 is MNHEY and CDR2 is SMNVEV in the germline V gene (reference sequence). V was trimmed by 2 bases and J by 2 bases, leaving 7 bases between them. CDR3 sequence reads: CASSLGNTYEQYF. DNA of the CDR3: TGTGCCAGCAGTTTAGGGAACACCTACGAGCAGTACTTC.

The chain uses TRBV19 and TRBJ1-1; D is ambiguous. Germline V CDR1 and CDR2: LNHDA, SQIVND (reference sequence). The V end was cut by 5 bases, the J end by 3 bases, with 7 bases between. The CDR3 runs to 12 residues. In nucleotides, the CDR3 is TGTGCCAGTAGTGACTCTGACACTGAAGCTTTCTTT. Its translation is CASSDSDTEAFF.

CDR3 nucleotides: TGTGCCATCAGTGAACTCTTCACAGATACGCAGTATTTT. Translation: CAISELFTDTQYF. The V gene is TRBV10-3, the J gene TRBJ2-3; D remains ambiguous. The V end was cut by 3 bases, the J end by 2 bases, with 6 bases between. Germline CDR1 and CDR2: ENHRY and SYGVKD. There are 13 residues in the CDR3.

The chain recombines TRBV6-5 with TRBJ2-1; perhaps TRBD1 as D (6 bases). Between the trimmed V and J ends, which lost 5 bases and 8 bases, there was a span of 10 bases. From germline, CDR1 is MNHEY and CDR2 SVGAGI. This CDR3 has 12 residues. DNA of the CDR3: TGTGCCAGCAGTCAGGACAGCTATGAGCAGTTCTTC. The encoded protein is CASSQDSYEQFF.

The chain joins TRBV28 to TRBJ1-5; D call uncertain. The ends were cut back, 6 bases at V and 3 bases at J, with 12 bases in the middle. CDR3 length: 14 residues. CDR1 and CDR2 (germline): MDHEN, SYDVKM. The DNA for the CDR3 is TGTGCCAGCAGGGCGAGTGGGGACAATCAGCCCCAGCATTTT. Translated, it gives CASRASGDNQPQHF.

The gene calls are TRBV6-4 and TRBJ2-1; 7 bases are shared with TRBD2. The CDR3 sequence is 16 residues long. With V trimmed by 3 bases and J by 5 bases, 10 bases remained unmatched. CDR1 and CDR2 from the germline V gene are MRHNA and SNTAGT. The CDR3 spells CASSEGGRLGDNEQFF. CDR3 in DNA: TGTGCCAGCAGTGAGGGAGGGAGACTCGGGGACAATGAGCAGTTCTTC.

This rearrangement joins TRBV9 to TRBJ2-1, with 10 bases lining up with TRBD2. The CDR3 is 15 residues long. Germline V gene lookup returns CDR1 SGDLS and CDR2 YYNGEE. Trimming cost V 4 bases and J 7 bases; bases outside gene matches: 8. In nucleotides, the CDR3 is TGTGCCAGCAGCACCCTTAGCGGGGGGTTTAATGAGCAGTTCTTC. Translation gives CASSTLSGGFNEQFF.

The rearrangement links TRBV27 to TRBJ1-5; a weak D match, TRBD1 (5 bases). Germline-derived CDR1 and CDR2 are MNHEY and SMNVEV (reference sequence). Trimming left V 6 bases short and J 7 bases short, with 28 bases between. The CDR3 loop spans 18 amino acids. CDR3: CASSPVSGRTLSNQPQHF. Here the CDR3 DNA reads TGTGCCAGCAGCCCGGTTTCGGGACGGACCCTTTCTAACCAGCCCCAGCATTTT.

The chain is built from TRBV7-9 and TRBJ1-6; 7 nucleotides align to TRBD1. CDR3 size: 14 residues. The germline CDR1 and CDR2 sequences are SEHNR and FQNEAQ (reference sequence). CDR3 sequence: CVTGVVDYNSPLHF. CDR3 bases: TGTGTAACAGGGGTCGTAGACTATAATTCACCCCTCCACTTT.